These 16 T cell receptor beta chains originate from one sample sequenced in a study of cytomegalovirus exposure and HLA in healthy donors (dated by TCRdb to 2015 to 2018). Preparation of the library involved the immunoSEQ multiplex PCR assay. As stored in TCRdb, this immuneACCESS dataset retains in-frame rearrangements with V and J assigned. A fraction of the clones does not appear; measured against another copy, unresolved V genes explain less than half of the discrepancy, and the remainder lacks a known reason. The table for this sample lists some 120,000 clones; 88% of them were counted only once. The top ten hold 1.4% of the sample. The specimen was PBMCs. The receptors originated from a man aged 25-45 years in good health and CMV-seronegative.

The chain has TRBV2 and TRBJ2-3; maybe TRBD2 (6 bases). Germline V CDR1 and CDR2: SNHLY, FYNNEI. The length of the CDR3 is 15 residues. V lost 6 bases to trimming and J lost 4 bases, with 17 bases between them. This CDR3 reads CASRTSPQGADTQYF. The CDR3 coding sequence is TGTGCCAGCAGAACTAGCCCTCAAGGCGCAGATACGCAGTATTTT.

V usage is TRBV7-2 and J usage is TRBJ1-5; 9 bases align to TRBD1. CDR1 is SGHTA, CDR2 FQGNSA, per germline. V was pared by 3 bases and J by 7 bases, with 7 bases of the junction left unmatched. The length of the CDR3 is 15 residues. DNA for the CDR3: TGTGCCAGCAGCTTGGACAGGGGACGGGAACAGCCCCAGCATTTT. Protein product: CASSLDRGREQPQHF.

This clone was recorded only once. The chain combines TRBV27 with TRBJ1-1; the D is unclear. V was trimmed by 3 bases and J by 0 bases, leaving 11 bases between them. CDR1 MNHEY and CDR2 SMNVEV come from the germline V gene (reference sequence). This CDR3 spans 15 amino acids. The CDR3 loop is CASSLGVRMNTEAFF. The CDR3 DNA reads TGTGCCAGCAGTTTGGGAGTCCGTATGAACACTGAAGCTTTCTTT.

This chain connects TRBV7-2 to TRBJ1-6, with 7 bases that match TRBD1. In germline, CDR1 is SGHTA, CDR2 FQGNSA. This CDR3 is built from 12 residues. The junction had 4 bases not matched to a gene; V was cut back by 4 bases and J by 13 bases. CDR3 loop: CASSSPGQPLHF. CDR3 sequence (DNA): TGTGCCAGCAGCTCTCCGGGACAGCCCCTCCACTTT.

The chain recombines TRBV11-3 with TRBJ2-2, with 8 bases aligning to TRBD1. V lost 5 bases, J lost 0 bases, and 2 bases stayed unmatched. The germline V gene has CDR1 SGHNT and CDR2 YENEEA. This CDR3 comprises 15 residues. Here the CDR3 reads CASSLGQANTGELFF. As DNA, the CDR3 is TGTGCCAGCAGCCTGGGACAGGCGAACACCGGGGAGCTGTTTTTT.

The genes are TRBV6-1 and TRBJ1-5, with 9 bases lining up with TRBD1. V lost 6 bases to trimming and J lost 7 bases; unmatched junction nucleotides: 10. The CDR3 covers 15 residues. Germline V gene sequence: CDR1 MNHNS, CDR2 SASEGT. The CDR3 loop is CASSTGTGRNQPQHF. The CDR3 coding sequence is TGTGCCAGCAGCACCGGGACAGGGAGGAACCAGCCCCAGCATTTT.

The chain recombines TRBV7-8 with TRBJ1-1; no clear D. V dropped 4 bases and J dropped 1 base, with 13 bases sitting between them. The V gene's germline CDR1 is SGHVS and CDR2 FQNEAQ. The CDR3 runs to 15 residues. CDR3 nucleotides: TGTGCCAGCAGCTCGCGGGAAACCACGAACACTGAAGCTTTCTTT. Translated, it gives CASSSRETTNTEAFF.

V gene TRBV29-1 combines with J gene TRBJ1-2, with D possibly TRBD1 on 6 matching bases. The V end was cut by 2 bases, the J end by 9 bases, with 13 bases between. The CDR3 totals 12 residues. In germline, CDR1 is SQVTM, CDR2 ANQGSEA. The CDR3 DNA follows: TGCAGCGTTGAACAGGGGAGAGACAGCTACACCTTC. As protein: CSVEQGRDSYTF. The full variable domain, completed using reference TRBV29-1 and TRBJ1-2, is SAVISQKPSRDICQRGTSLTIQCQVDSQVTMMFWYRQQPGQSLTLIATANQGSEATYESGFVIDKFPISRPNLTFSTLTVSNMSPEDSSIYLCSVEQGRDSYTFGSGTRLTVV.

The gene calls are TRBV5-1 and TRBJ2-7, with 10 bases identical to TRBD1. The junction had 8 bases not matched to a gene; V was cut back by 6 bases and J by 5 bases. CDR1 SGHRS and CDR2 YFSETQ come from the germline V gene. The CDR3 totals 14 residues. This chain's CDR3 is CASNAGTGDHEQYF. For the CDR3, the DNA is TGCGCCAGCAACGCCGGGACAGGGGACCACGAGCAGTACTTC.

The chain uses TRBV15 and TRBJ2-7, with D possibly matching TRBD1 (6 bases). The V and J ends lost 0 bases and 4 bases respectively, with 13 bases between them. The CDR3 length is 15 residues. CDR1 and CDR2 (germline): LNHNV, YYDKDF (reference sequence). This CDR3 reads CATSRDGQGRYEQYF. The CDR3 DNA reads TGTGCCACCAGCAGAGATGGGCAGGGGAGATACGAGCAGTACTTC.

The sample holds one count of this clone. CDR3 sequence reads: CASSSLSGNEQYF. CDR3 DNA: TGTGCCAGCAGTTCCCTATCCGGGAACGAGCAGTACTTC. V is TRBV6-6 and J is TRBJ2-7; a possible D gene is TRBD2 (5 bases). Germline V lookup: CDR1 MNHNY, CDR2 SVGAGI (reference sequence). CDR3 length equals 13 residues. Trimming left V 4 bases short and J 5 bases short, with 12 bases between.

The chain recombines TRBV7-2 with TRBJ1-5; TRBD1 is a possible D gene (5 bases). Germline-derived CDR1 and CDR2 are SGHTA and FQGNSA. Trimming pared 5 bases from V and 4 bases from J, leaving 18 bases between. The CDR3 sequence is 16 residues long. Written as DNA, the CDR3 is TGTGCCAGCAGCCCTACACCTGGGGCGGGGAATCAGCCCCAGCATTTT. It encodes CASSPTPGAGNQPQHF.

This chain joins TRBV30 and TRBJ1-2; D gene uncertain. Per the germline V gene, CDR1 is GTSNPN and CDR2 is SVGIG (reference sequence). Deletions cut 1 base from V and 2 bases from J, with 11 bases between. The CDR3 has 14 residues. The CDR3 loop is CAWSDGPANYGYTF. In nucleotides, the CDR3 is TGTGCCTGGAGTGATGGGCCCGCCAACTATGGCTACACCTTC.

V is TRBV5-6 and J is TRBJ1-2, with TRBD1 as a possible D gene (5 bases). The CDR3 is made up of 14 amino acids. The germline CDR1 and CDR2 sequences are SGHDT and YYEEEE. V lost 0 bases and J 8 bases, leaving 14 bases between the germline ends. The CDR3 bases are TGTGCCAGCAGCTTGGGGCGGGGCAATCTCGGCTACACCTTC. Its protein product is CASSLGRGNLGYTF.

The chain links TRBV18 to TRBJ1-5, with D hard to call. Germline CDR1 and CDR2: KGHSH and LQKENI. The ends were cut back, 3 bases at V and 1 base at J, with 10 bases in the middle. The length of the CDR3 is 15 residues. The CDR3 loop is CASSPTLQSNQPQHF. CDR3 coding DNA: TGTGCCAGCTCACCCACCCTACAGAGCAATCAGCCCCAGCATTTT.

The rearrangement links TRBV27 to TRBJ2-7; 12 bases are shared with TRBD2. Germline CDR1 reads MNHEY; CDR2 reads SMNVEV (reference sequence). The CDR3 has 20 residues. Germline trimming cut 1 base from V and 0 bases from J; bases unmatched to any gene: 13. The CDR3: CASSLYSSRLAGVSSYEQYF. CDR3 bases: TGTGCCAGCAGTTTATATAGCTCCAGACTAGCGGGAGTAAGCTCCTACGAGCAGTACTTC.